The 23 T cell receptor beta chains reported below all come from one sample, sequenced in a study of molecular identifiers for immune sequencing clone quantification. TCRdb recomputed calls from the PCR reads with MiXCR, one row per CDR3 protein. This table holds under 600,000 distinct CDR3 sequences, about 26% found once. The sequenced sample was naive CD8+ T cells from blood, with Jurkat cell RNA spiked in. Stated subset: FACS-sorted CD8+CD4-CCR7+CD45RA+ naive T cells. These receptors all come from a human donor in good health. Some libraries in this study had Jurkat cell RNA spiked in.

This clonotype was picked up a small number of times. V gene TRBV3-1 combines with J gene TRBJ2-3; perhaps TRBD2 as D (6 bases). The V end was cut by 0 bases, the J end by 0 bases, with 13 bases between. CDR1 and CDR2 (germline): LGHDT, YNNKEL (reference sequence). The CDR3 consists of 17 residues. In nucleotides, the CDR3 is TGTGCCAGCAGCCAAGATGTAGCGGTACTAAGCACAGATACGCAGTATTTT. As protein: CASSQDVAVLSTDTQYF.

The chain employs TRBV6-2 or TRBV6-3 and TRBJ2-7; no firm D call. With 5 bases removed from V and 4 bases from J, the gap between germline ends came to 6 bases. Germline values: CDR1 MNHEY, CDR2 SVGEGT. CDR3 length equals 11 residues. DNA of the CDR3: TGTGCCAGCAGTGTCACTTACGAGCAGTACTTC. Its translation is CASSVTYEQYF.

In this sample, this clonotype turned up many times. V is TRBV7-6 and J is TRBJ2-3; 7 bases align to TRBD2. Unmatched junction bases numbered 6, after V lost 1 base and J lost 5 bases. The V gene's germline CDR1 is SGHVS and CDR2 FNYEAQ. This CDR3 region has 15 residues. CDR3: CASSLEGLSLDTQYF. CDR3 nucleotides: TGTGCCAGCAGCTTAGAGGGACTATCCTTAGATACGCAGTATTTT.

This clonotype has only a few counts. The genes are TRBV21-1 and TRBJ2-5; the D call of TRBD1 is as the table states it, not checked on the DNA. TRBV21-1 corresponds to a pseudogene. The CDR3 consists of 13 residues. In DNA, the CDR3 is TGTGCCAGCAGCCTGGACAGGGCCAGGACCCAGTACTTC. Its translation is CASSLDRARTQYF.

This clonotype was counted many times. This chain joins TRBV4-3 and TRBJ2-7; no clear D gene. Germline lookup yields CDR1 LGHNA and CDR2 YSLEER. The CDR3 loop spans 13 amino acids. The ends were cut back, 0 bases at V and 0 bases at J, with 3 bases in the middle. As DNA, the CDR3 is TGCGCCAGCAGCCAAGACAGCTCCTACGAGCAGTACTTC. Its translation is CASSQDSSYEQYF.

This clonotype was observed a few times. The rearrangement joins TRBV20-1 to TRBJ1-1; TRBD1 agrees at 11 bases. V was clipped by 3 bases and J by 5 bases; unmatched bases: 2. In germline, CDR1 is DFQATT, CDR2 SNEGSKA (reference sequence). CDR3 length: 13 residues. CDR3 bases: TGCAGTGCTAGGGACAGGGGGCGGACTGAAGCTTTCTTT. Protein sequence: CSARDRGRTEAFF.

This chain joins TRBV28 and TRBJ2-1, with 7 bases aligning to TRBD2. CDR3 length: 14 residues. The J segment lost 6 bases and the V segment lost 1 base, leaving 3 bases of the junction unmatched. Germline lookup yields CDR1 MDHEN and CDR2 SYDVKM. This CDR3 reads CASSLYASGNEQFF. Written as DNA, the CDR3 is TGTGCCAGCAGTTTATACGCTAGCGGCAATGAGCAGTTCTTC.

This clonotype was counted ten times or more. The V and J genes are TRBV4-3 and TRBJ1-5, with 8 bases identical to TRBD1. V lost 2 bases and J lost 1; bases outside the gene matches: 1. Germline CDR1 and CDR2: LGHNA and YSLEER. The CDR3 totals 15 residues. The CDR3 nucleotides read TGCGCCAGCAGCCAAAACAGGGGGAGCAATCAGCCCCAGCATTTT. Translating gives CASSQNRGSNQPQHF.

This clonotype was found once. This sequence may be a read error, since a much larger clone differs from it by one base. The V and J genes are TRBV5-1 and TRBJ2-7; no definite D call. In germline, CDR1 is SGHRS, CDR2 YFSETQ. The CDR3 is 14 amino acids. V lost 0 bases to trimming and J lost 1 base, with 8 bases between them. The CDR3 sequence is CASSLETNSYEQYF. CDR3 nucleotides: TGCGCCAGCAGCTTGGAGACCAATTCCTACGAGCAGTACTTC.

This clonotype turned up a few times. A much bigger clone sits one base away, suggesting this may be a read error. The V gene is TRBV29-1, the J gene TRBJ2-7, with a weak D call TRBD2 (5 bases). From germline, CDR1 is SQVTM and CDR2 ANQGSEA. CDR3 size: 14 residues. CDR3 nucleotides: TGCAGCGTTGAAGAAGCGGCCCCCGGCTACGAGCGGTACTTC. It specifies CSVEEAAPGYERYF.

As for this clonotype: One end of the junction does not line up with germline, which may come from a read error. V gene TRBV4-3 combines with J gene TRBJ1-2; 7 nucleotides agree with TRBD1. The CDR3 length is 16 residues. Looked up from germline, CDR1 is LGHNA and CDR2 is YSLEER. CDR3 sequence reads: CASSPDPTGTNYGHTF. For the CDR3, the DNA is TGCGCCAGCAGCCCCGACCCGACAGGGACTAACTATGGCCACACCTTC.

This clonotype was observed a few times. The chain recombines TRBV5-6 with TRBJ1-1; D unclear. The germline V and J ends were trimmed by 0 bases and 4 bases, with 10 bases remaining between them. There are 14 residues in the CDR3. Germline-derived CDR1 and CDR2 are SGHDT and YYEEEE. The CDR3 DNA is TGTGCCAGCAGCTTGGTTCCCTCAATCACTGAAGCTTTCTTT. It translates to CASSLVPSITEAFF.

This clonotype was counted only a few times. The chain carries TRBV5-3 and TRBJ2-1; TRBD2 aligns across 11 bases. TRBV5-3 belongs to the ORF category, with a function that is uncertain. CDR3 length equals 16 residues. The J segment lost 6 bases and the V segment lost 8 bases, leaving 13 bases of the junction unmatched. CDR3 nucleotides: TGTGCCAGCAGCCCACCGGGGACTAGCGGAACCAATGAGCAGTTCTTC. Protein product: CASSPPGTSGTNEQFF.

The chain is built from TRBV5-5 and TRBJ1-1; D gene uncertain. Trimming shortened V by 2 bases and J by 8 bases, and 13 bases separated the two germline ends. The CDR3 is 13 amino acids. CDR1 is SGHKS, CDR2 YYEKEE, per germline (reference sequence). CDR3 sequence: CASSFDTLMEAFF. The DNA for the CDR3 is TGTGCCAGCAGCTTCGACACCCTAATGGAAGCTTTCTTT. The full variable domain, its missing parts supplied by reference TRBV5-5 and TRBJ1-1, is DAGVTQSPTHLIKTRGQQVTLRCSPISGHKSVSWYQQVLGQGPQFIFQYYEKEERGRGNFPDRFSARQFPNYSSELNVNALLLGDSALYLCASSFDTLMEAFFGQGTRLTVV.

In this sample, this clonotype turned up a few times. The chain employs TRBV10-3 and TRBJ1-1; 7 bases are a match to TRBD1. The trim removed 7 bases at V and 5 bases at J, leaving 7 bases unmatched. The CDR3 contains 13 residues. Per the germline V gene, CDR1 is ENHRY and CDR2 is SYGVKD. This CDR3 reads CAIKEGAWTEAFF. The CDR3 nucleotides are TGTGCCATCAAGGAGGGGGCATGGACTGAAGCTTTCTTT.

There are many counts of this clonotype. The chain recombines TRBV5-4 with TRBJ2-3; D not resolved. Germline V gene lookup returns CDR1 SGHNT and CDR2 YYREEE (reference sequence). The CDR3 has 15 residues. The V and J ends lost 7 bases and 2 bases respectively, with 17 bases between them. The CDR3 sequence: CASASVGGPTDTQYF. The CDR3, as DNA: TGTGCCAGCGCGAGCGTGGGCGGCCCCACAGATACGCAGTATTTT.

The chain couples TRBV11-2 to TRBJ2-1; TRBD1 matches 10 bases. Germline values: CDR1 SGHAT, CDR2 FQNNGV. The CDR3 has 17 amino acids. V gave up 3 bases and J gave up 1 base; unmatched junction bases: 6. CDR3 sequence: CASSLVDRGPSYNEQFF. The CDR3 DNA is TGTGCCAGCAGCTTGGTAGACAGGGGGCCTTCCTACAATGAGCAGTTCTTC.

This clonotype has a handful of counts. The chain uses TRBV19 and TRBJ2-3; the match to TRBD2 covers 8 bases. Germline V gives CDR1 LNHDA, CDR2 SQIVND (reference sequence). J gave up 2 bases and V 9 bases, and 10 bases lay outside the gene matches. CDR3 length: 15 residues. For the CDR3, the DNA is TGTGCCAGCACGGGGGGGGGTTTGGACACAGATACGCAGTATTTT. This encodes CASTGGGLDTDTQYF.

This clonotype was found many times. The chain recombines TRBV4-3 with TRBJ2-7; unclear D gene. The CDR3 is made up of 17 amino acids. V gave up 1 base and J gave up 9 bases, with 25 bases separating them. CDR1 and CDR2 from the germline V gene are LGHNA and YSLEER. The DNA of the CDR3 is TGCGCCAGCAGCCAAGCCGTTGTGGAGACCGCCGGAGTGGGGCAGTACTTC. Translated: CASSQAVVETAGVGQYF.

This clonotype was detected many times. This chain connects TRBV7-9 to TRBJ2-2; 7 positions match TRBD2. J was trimmed by 1 base and V by 4 bases; bases with no gene match: 0. Looked up from germline, CDR1 is SEHNR and CDR2 is FQNEAQ (reference sequence). The CDR3 contains 14 residues. The CDR3 sequence: CASSSSGNTGELFF. As DNA, the CDR3 is TGTGCCAGCAGCTCTAGCGGGAACACCGGGGAGCTGTTTTTT.

V gene TRBV19 combines with J gene TRBJ1-5; no clear D gene. This CDR3 is built from 15 residues. The V and J ends lost 6 bases and 2 bases respectively, with 14 bases between them. The V gene's germline CDR1 is LNHDA and CDR2 SQIVND (reference sequence). CDR3 protein: CASSSYVGRNQPQHF. The CDR3 nucleotides are TGTGCCAGTAGCTCATACGTGGGTCGCAATCAGCCCCAGCATTTT.

This clonotype was counted many times. The J gene is TRBJ2-7, the V gene TRBV5-6; TRBD2 matches at 7 bases. V trimming: 3 bases; J trimming: 3 bases; junction bases outside the gene matches: 6. The CDR3 has 14 amino acids. The germline V gene encodes CDR1 SGHDT and CDR2 YYEEEE. The DNA for the CDR3 is TGTGCCAGCAGCTCGGGACTATCGTTCTACGAGCAGTACTTC. Translated: CASSSGLSFYEQYF. Drawing the rest from reference TRBV5-6 and TRBJ2-7, the complete variable domain is DAGVTQSPTHLIKTRGQQVTLRCSPKSGHDTVSWYQQALGQGPQFIFQYYEEEERQRGNFPDRFSGHQFPNYSSELNVNALLLGDSALYLCASSSGLSFYEQYFGPGTRLTVT.

Ten or more counts support this clonotype. The rearrangement joins TRBV4-2 to TRBJ2-3; TRBD2 matches at 10 bases. The CDR3 length is 17 residues. V lost 1 base and J lost 5; bases outside the gene matches: 9. Germline values: CDR1 LGHNA, CDR2 YNFKEQ. For the CDR3, the DNA is TGTGCCAGCAGCCAAGGAGGACTAGCGGTCTTCAGAGATACGCAGTATTTT. Translated: CASSQGGLAVFRDTQYF.